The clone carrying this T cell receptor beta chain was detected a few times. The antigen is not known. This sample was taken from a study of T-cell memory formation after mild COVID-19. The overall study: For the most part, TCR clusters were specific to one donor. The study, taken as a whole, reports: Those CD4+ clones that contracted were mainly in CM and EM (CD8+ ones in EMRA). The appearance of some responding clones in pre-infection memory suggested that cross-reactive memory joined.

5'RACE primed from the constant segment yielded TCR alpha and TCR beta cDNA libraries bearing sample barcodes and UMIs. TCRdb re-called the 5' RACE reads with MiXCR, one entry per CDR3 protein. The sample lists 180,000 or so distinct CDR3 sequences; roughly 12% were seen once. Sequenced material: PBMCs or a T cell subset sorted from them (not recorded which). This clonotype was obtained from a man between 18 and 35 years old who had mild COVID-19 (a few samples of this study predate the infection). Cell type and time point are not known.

CDR3 sequence: CASVCTGRLWADTQYF. The CDR3 nucleotides are TGTGCCAGCGTATGCACTGGGAGGCTTTGGGCAGATACGCAGTATTTT. The rearrangement links TRBV6-4 to TRBJ2-3; perhaps TRBD2 as D (6 bases). V lost 8 bases and J 4 bases, leaving 22 bases between the germline ends. The CDR3 consists of 16 residues. Per the germline V gene, CDR1 is MRHNA and CDR2 is SNTAGT.